Below, 27 T cell receptor beta chains from the same sample are listed, as sequenced in a study of CD8 T cells in ankylosing spondylitis. Study-wide points: What appeared characteristic of ankylosing spondylitis blood was a TCR beta motif of fewer than ten highly homologous variants.

From the 5' RACE reads, TCRdb called clonotypes with MiXCR, one entry per CDR3 protein. The sample contains about 840,000 distinct CDR3 sequences, around 11% of which appear only once. Their specific antigens are unknown. Sequencing was performed on blood, either unsorted or a sorted T cell fraction (not recorded which). These receptors all come from a male donor with ankylosing spondylitis.

The V and J genes are TRBV7-2 and TRBJ2-3, with 10 nucleotides matching TRBD2. V lost 4 bases, J lost 5 bases, and 6 bases stayed unmatched. Germline CDR1 SGHTA, CDR2 FQGNSA. This CDR3 is 15 amino acids long. CDR3 sequence reads: CASSSLAGGLDTQYF. DNA for the CDR3: TGTGCCAGCAGCTCGTTAGCGGGAGGCTTAGATACGCAGTATTTT.

The rearrangement joins TRBV5-1 to TRBJ2-5, with D possibly being TRBD1 or TRBD2 (5 bases each). The V end was cut by 1 base, the J end by 3 bases, with 10 bases between. CDR1 SGHRS and CDR2 YFSETQ come from the germline V gene. The CDR3 consists of 14 residues. The CDR3 spells CASSLPGAEETQYF. The CDR3 coding sequence is TGCGCCAGCAGCTTGCCCGGGGCAGAAGAGACCCAGTACTTC.

This clonotype came up a few times. The chain uses TRBV12-3 or TRBV12-4 and TRBJ1-5; 7 bases map to TRBD1. CDR3 length: 15 residues. J was trimmed by 1 base and V by 5 bases; bases with no gene match: 5. CDR3 amino acids: CASSRQGRSNQPQHF. The CDR3 region has the DNA TGTGCCAGCAGTCGACAGGGTCGAAGCAATCAGCCCCAGCATTTT.

Comment on this clonotype: This clone may be a read error of a much larger clone one base away. The chain has TRBV7-3 and TRBJ2-5; D possibly corresponds to TRBD1 (5 bases). CDR1 and CDR2 (germline): SGHTA, FQGTGA. Deletions cut 3 bases from V and 4 bases from J, with 9 bases between. This CDR3 region has 13 residues. The CDR3 spells CASSFNRRETQYF. CDR3 in DNA: TGTGCCAGCAGCTTTAACAGGCGAGAGACCCAGTACTTC.

The V gene is TRBV24-1, the J gene TRBJ2-1, with D maybe TRBD2 (5 bases). Trimming took 3 bases from V and 0 from J, leaving 14 bases between them. Germline assignment: CDR1 KGHDR and CDR2 SFDVKD. This CDR3 comprises 17 residues. The CDR3 sequence: CATSDPPSGRSYNEQFF. The CDR3 region has the DNA TGTGCCACCAGTGATCCCCCCAGCGGACGCTCCTACAATGAGCAGTTCTTC.

This clonotype was detected ten times or more. At one end, the junction sequence differs from germline, possibly due to a read error. The genes are TRBV29-1 and TRBJ2-1; D unresolved. Looked up from germline, CDR1 is SQVTM and CDR2 is ANQGSEA. The CDR3 spans 11 residues. CDR3 DNA: TGCAGCGTTGACACCGACAAGGAGCAGTTCTTC. Its translation is CSVDTDKEQFF.

This clonotype was detected many times. This chain links TRBV29-1 with TRBJ1-1, with D unclear. The germline V gene has CDR1 SQVTM and CDR2 ANQGSEA. Trimming cost V 1 base and J 2 bases, with 11 bases left between them. The CDR3 runs to 14 residues. CDR3 in DNA: TGCAGCGTTGAAGGTCCTCACAGTAACACTGAAGCTTTCTTT. As protein: CSVEGPHSNTEAFF.

The chain employs TRBV27 and TRBJ2-7, with D maybe TRBD1 (5 bases). CDR1 is MNHEY and CDR2 is SMNVEV in the germline V gene (reference sequence). The CDR3 spans 15 residues. Trimming cost V 2 bases and J 3 bases, with 14 bases left between them. The CDR3 loop is CASSLQGAPLYEQYF. The CDR3 DNA reads as TGTGCCAGCAGTTTACAGGGTGCCCCTCTCTACGAGCAGTACTTC.

The rearrangement links TRBV28 to TRBJ2-4; D is perhaps TRBD1 (6 bases). V shed 6 bases and J shed 10 bases, with 16 bases lying between them. The CDR3 sequence is 13 residues long. Germline CDR1 MDHEN, CDR2 SYDVKM. The DNA for the CDR3 is TGTGCCAGCAGACCCTCGGGACACCCGATTCAGTACTTC. Translating gives CASRPSGHPIQYF.

CDR3 DNA sequence: TGTGCCAGCAGTCGACAGGGGGCGGTATACACTGAAGCTTTCTTT. It is translated as CASSRQGAVYTEAFF. The chain employs TRBV7-2 and TRBJ1-1, with 10 bases identical to TRBD1. Losses at the gene ends were 6 bases for V and 3 bases for J; bases not matched to a gene: 7. CDR1 and CDR2 (germline): SGHTA, FQGNSA. The CDR3 runs 15 residues.

This clonotype was found a few times. The gene calls are TRBV20-1 and TRBJ2-3, with 10 bases aligning to TRBD1. The CDR3 is 16 residues long. The germline gives CDR1 DFQATT, CDR2 SNEGSKA (reference sequence). The V gene end was trimmed by 3 bases and the J gene end by 8 bases; junction bases not matched to a gene: 14. CDR3 in DNA: TGCAGTGCTAGGTTAGACAGGGGGCCCGCAGGTGGTACGCAGTATTTT. Protein sequence: CSARLDRGPAGGTQYF.

J is TRBJ2-4 and V is TRBV20-1, with D uncertain. CDR1 and CDR2 from the germline V gene are DFQATT and SNEGSKA (reference sequence). The CDR3 has 14 amino acids. V was shortened by 6 bases and J by 8 bases, with 20 bases between the two germline ends. The CDR3 sequence: CSARRAGSGDIQYF. For the CDR3, the DNA is TGCAGTGCCAGACGCGCCGGGTCCGGAGACATTCAGTACTTC.

This clonotype was counted only a few times. The chain couples TRBV6-5 to TRBJ1-2; no definite D call. V lost 4 bases, J lost 2 bases, and 23 bases lay in between. This CDR3 is built from 18 residues. The germline CDR1 and CDR2 sequences are MNHEY and SVGAGI. Written as DNA, the CDR3 is TGTGCCAGCAGTTCCCTCCGGGCCCTAGAAAGAGCCAACTATGGCTACACCTTC. Residues: CASSSLRALERANYGYTF.

This rearrangement joins TRBV21-1 to TRBJ2-1; the D segment call TRBD1 is taken from the table without a DNA check. TRBV21-1 has pseudogene status. The CDR3 sequence is 17 residues long. The CDR3 reads CASSKELSKGPKNEQFF. The CDR3, as DNA: TGTGCCAGCAGCAAAGAACTCAGTAAGGGGCCGAAGAATGAGCAGTTCTTC.

This clonotype has ten or more counts. CDR3 protein: CASSWGGDDPSSYNSPLHF. In DNA form, the CDR3 reads TGTGCCAGCAGTTGGGGAGGGGATGACCCCAGCTCCTATAATTCACCCCTCCACTTT. The chain joins TRBV27 to TRBJ1-6; D is possibly TRBD1 (5 bases). Trimming removed 4 bases at V and 0 bases at J, with 19 bases between. Looked up from germline, CDR1 is MNHEY and CDR2 is SMNVEV (reference sequence). The CDR3 is 19 residues long.

This chain connects TRBV12-3 or TRBV12-4 to TRBJ2-5; a weak D match, TRBD2 (5 bases). CDR3 length: 14 amino acids. V was trimmed by 2 bases and J by 3 bases, leaving 10 bases between them. The DNA for the CDR3 is TGTGCCAGCAGTTTAATATCCGGGGAAGAGACCCAGTACTTC. Amino acid sequence: CASSLISGEETQYF.

This clonotype was counted ten times or more. The chain recombines TRBV28 with TRBJ2-3; D assignment may be TRBD1 or TRBD2 (6 bases each). V was pared by 2 bases and J by 6 bases, with 12 bases between. This CDR3 has 14 amino acids. Looked up from germline, CDR1 is MDHEN and CDR2 is SYDVKM. In DNA form, the CDR3 reads TGTGCCAGCAGTTTAACGATGGGGGGCGATACGCAGTATTTT. This translates into CASSLTMGGDTQYF.

This clonotype appeared many times. The chain is built from TRBV5-5 and TRBJ2-3; D gene unclear. With 0 bases removed from V and 2 bases from J, the gap between germline ends came to 7 bases. The CDR3 loop spans 14 amino acids. CDR1 is SGHKS and CDR2 is YYEKEE in the germline V gene (reference sequence). The CDR3 DNA sequence: TGTGCCAGCAGCTTGGAAGGTGACACAGATACGCAGTATTTT. It specifies CASSLEGDTDTQYF.

This clonotype was seen many times. The CDR3 reads CSVRHRLAKNIQYF. CDR3 DNA: TGCAGCGTTCGACATCGGTTAGCCAAAAACATTCAGTACTTC. The chain joins TRBV29-1 to TRBJ2-4, with D unresolved. Germline V gene lookup returns CDR1 SQVTM and CDR2 ANQGSEA. The V and J ends lost 5 bases and 0 bases respectively, with 11 bases between them. This CDR3 has 14 residues.

This clonotype was observed at least ten times. The V and J genes are TRBV12-3 or TRBV12-4 and TRBJ1-2; TRBD1 aligns across 7 bases. V lost 5 bases, J lost 6 bases, and 6 bases stayed unmatched. The CDR3 consists of 13 residues. Here the CDR3 reads CASSLRDRNGYTF. CDR3 nucleotides: TGTGCCAGCAGTCTCCGGGACAGAAATGGCTACACCTTC.

This clonotype showed up many times. This chain connects TRBV12-3 or TRBV12-4 to TRBJ1-1, with D possibly being TRBD1 (5 bases). The CDR3 length is 13 residues. With 6 bases removed from V and 4 bases from J, the gap between germline ends came to 12 bases. The CDR3 loop is CASRRTGATEAFF. The CDR3 DNA is TGTGCCAGCAGAAGAACCGGGGCCACTGAAGCTTTCTTT.

This clonotype occurred many times. The V gene is TRBV7-3, the J gene TRBJ1-1, with TRBD1 identical over 8 bases. V shed 5 bases, J shed 6 bases, and the junction held 5 bases outside the gene matches. Germline lookup yields CDR1 SGHTA and CDR2 FQGTGA. The CDR3 runs to 13 residues. The CDR3 DNA is TGTGCCAGCAGCACAAAACAGGGGGCTGAAGCTTTCTTT. Its translation is CASSTKQGAEAFF.

This clonotype was recorded many times. In DNA form, the CDR3 reads TGTGCCACCAGTGAGCCCGGAGGGGAGCAGTACTTC. This codes for CATSEPGGEQYF. The chain employs TRBV24-1 and TRBJ2-7; a possible D gene is TRBD2 (6 bases). The V end lost 4 bases, the J end lost 7 bases, and 10 bases lay between the germline ends. Germline V gene sequence: CDR1 KGHDR, CDR2 SFDVKD. This CDR3 comprises 12 residues.

This clonotype has more than one count but fewer than ten. This chain connects TRBV29-1 to TRBJ2-3; D perhaps matches TRBD2 (5 bases). The V end lost 6 bases, the J end lost 4 bases, and 11 bases lay between the germline ends. Germline V gene data show CDR1 as SQVTM and CDR2 as ANQGSEA. The CDR3 sequence is 12 residues long. The CDR3 bases are TGCAGCGTAGCGGCCGGCGCAGATACGCAGTATTTT. It specifies CSVAAGADTQYF.

The V gene is TRBV5-1, the J gene TRBJ2-3; 9 bases align to TRBD1. Germline V gene lookup returns CDR1 SGHRS and CDR2 YFSETQ. V shed 6 bases, J shed 0 bases, and the junction held 2 bases outside the gene matches. This CDR3 has 14 amino acids. The CDR3 DNA follows: TGCGCCAGCAAGGGACAGGGTAGCACAGATACGCAGTATTTT. It codes for CASKGQGSTDTQYF.

This clonotype was recorded a few times. This sequence joins TRBV7-2 and TRBJ1-1; D might be TRBD1 (5 bases). Germline V lookup: CDR1 SGHTA, CDR2 FQGNSA. The V and J ends lost 2 bases and 4 bases respectively, with 14 bases between them. The CDR3 has 15 residues. The CDR3 DNA is TGTGCCAGCAGCTTATACGGGGGTGTAGGCACTGAAGCTTTCTTT. It is translated as CASSLYGGVGTEAFF.

This clonotype was seen at least ten times. This chain connects TRBV20-1 to TRBJ2-1; perhaps TRBD1 as D (6 bases). V was clipped by 5 bases and J by 8 bases, with 19 bases between them. Germline CDR1 DFQATT, CDR2 SNEGSKA (reference sequence). This CDR3 has 14 residues. The CDR3 sequence is CSAVTGTPLDEQFF. DNA for the CDR3: TGCAGTGCTGTAACCGGGACACCTTTGGATGAGCAGTTCTTC.